The 11 T cell receptor beta chains listed next were all sequenced from one sample in a study of persistence of HIV-infected CD4 T cells. The immunoSEQ assay was version 4, run in survey mode. Some clones are missing from TCRdb's copy, which holds only in-frame ones; the method was immunoSEQ multiplex PCR. The table lists 40,000 or so clones, around 89% of them singletons, with 0.4% to 0.5% in the top ten. This nonspecific control used anti-CD3/anti-CD28 bead stimulation of CD4+ T cells. Sorting of responding CD4+ T cells relied on upregulated CD40 ligand together with CD69. Their antigens remain unidentified. The specimen was CD4+ T cells sorted from PBMCs after approximately 19-hour stimulation, collected from a patient who received antiretroviral therapy. These receptors were taken from an adult woman with HIV who was CMV-seropositive.

Concerning this clone: A read error may account for a junction end that differs from germline. The V call is TRBV5-1, the J call TRBJ1-2; unclear D gene. The CDR3 contains 14 residues. The V gene's germline CDR1 is SGHRS and CDR2 YFSETQ. CDR3 sequence reads: CASNLGTYDYGYTF. In DNA, the CDR3 is TGCGCCAGCAACTTGGGAACGTACGATTATGGCTACACCTTC.

This clone was seen a single time. The J gene is TRBJ1-1, the V gene TRBV11-1; D possibly corresponds to TRBD1 (6 bases). This CDR3 comprises 17 residues. V was shortened by 0 bases and J by 1 base, with 15 bases between the two germline ends. Germline CDR1 SGHAT, CDR2 FQDESV (reference sequence). The DNA for the CDR3 is TGTGCCAGCAGCTTAGCGATGACAGGAGTTAAGAACACTGAAGCTTTCTTT. It yields the protein CASSLAMTGVKNTEAFF.

The rearrangement joins TRBV6-2 or TRBV6-3 to TRBJ2-7; TRBD2 aligns across 7 bases. Germline values: CDR1 MNHEY, CDR2 SVGEGT. The CDR3 is 13 amino acids. Trimming took 6 bases from V and 3 from J; bases not matched to a gene: 5. CDR3 sequence reads: CASSPSGGYEQYV. In DNA, the CDR3 is TGTGCCAGCAGCCCCTCGGGGGGCTACGAGCAGTACGTC.

The chain uses TRBV19 and TRBJ1-6; D call uncertain. Germline V gene lookup returns CDR1 LNHDA and CDR2 SQIVND (reference sequence). Trimming took off 4 bases at V and 3 bases at J, with 7 bases between the two ends. This CDR3 region has 14 residues. The CDR3 reads CASSTLSYNSPLHF. CDR3 in DNA: TGTGCCAGTAGTACTCTCAGCTATAATTCACCCCTCCACTTT.

The rearrangement links TRBV19 to TRBJ1-1, with a weak D call TRBD1 (6 bases). Germline V lookup: CDR1 LNHDA, CDR2 SQIVND (reference sequence). Trimming shortened V by 5 bases and J by 1 base, and 14 bases separated the two germline ends. The CDR3 runs to 15 residues. As DNA, the CDR3 is TGTGCCAGTAGTCCGATGGACAGTAAGAACACTGAAGCTTTCTTT. Translating gives CASSPMDSKNTEAFF.

The chain uses TRBV19 and TRBJ1-2; D ambiguous. The CDR3 is made up of 12 amino acids. The V gene lost 7 bases and the J gene lost 3 bases, with 9 bases spanning the gap. CDR1 is LNHDA, CDR2 SQIVND, per germline (reference sequence). The CDR3 here is CASTSNYYGYTF. CDR3 DNA: TGTGCCAGTACCTCGAACTACTATGGCTACACCTTC.

This chain uses TRBV6-5 with TRBJ1-2; D is unresolved. The V gene's germline CDR1 is MNHEY and CDR2 SVGAGI. V was shortened by 2 bases and J by 2 bases, with 12 bases between the two germline ends. This CDR3 region has 15 residues. In nucleotides, the CDR3 is TGTGCCAGCAGTTACAGCCTTACCCTAAACTATGGCTACACCTTC. Translation: CASSYSLTLNYGYTF.

This rearrangement joins TRBV29-1 to TRBJ1-2, with a tentative D call TRBD1 (6 bases). V lost 3 bases to trimming and J lost 4 bases, with 9 bases between them. From germline, CDR1 is SQVTM and CDR2 ANQGSEA. The CDR3 length is 12 residues. The chain's CDR3 is CSVEEGGYGYTF. The CDR3 nucleotides are TGCAGCGTTGAGGAGGGGGGCTATGGCTACACCTTC.

The rearrangement uses TRBV20-1 and TRBJ1-2; D is unclear. V gave up 3 bases and J gave up 7 bases, with 21 bases separating them. This CDR3 region has 15 residues. Germline CDR1 reads DFQATT; CDR2 reads SNEGSKA (reference sequence). The CDR3 DNA follows: TGCAGTGCTAGTACAGCGGGAGCTCCTGCCGCTGGCTACACCTTC. Amino acid sequence: CSASTAGAPAAGYTF.

The chain uses TRBV24-1 and TRBJ2-1; weak D call: TRBD2 (7 bases). Germline-derived CDR1 and CDR2 are KGHDR and SFDVKD. Trimming removed 0 bases at V and 12 bases at J, with 20 bases between. This CDR3 comprises 16 residues. In DNA form, the CDR3 reads TGTGCCACCAGTGATTTGCGACCCGGGGGGCCCTTAGGGCAGTTCTTC. This sequence encodes CATSDLRPGGPLGQFF.

J is TRBJ1-4 and V is TRBV5-1, with TRBD1 matching over 8 bases. The CDR3 is made up of 16 amino acids. Germline values: CDR1 SGHRS, CDR2 YFSETQ. The trim removed 0 bases at V and 4 bases at J, leaving 5 bases unmatched. CDR3 nucleotide sequence: TGCGCCAGCAGCTTGGCAGGGACAGGCCGTAATGAAAAACTGTTTTTT. Translating it yields CASSLAGTGRNEKLFF.